The 18 T cell receptor beta chains below were found in one sample sequenced in a study of blood T cell repertoires in COVID-19. This table comes from immunoSEQ multiplex PCR, and its TCRdb copy is limited to in-frame clones, with some not included. This sample has roughly 40,000 clones, with 90% found just once. Input material: peripheral blood. The receptors originated from a man aged 45-65 years with active COVID-19.

The CDR3 nucleotides read TGTGCCAGCAGTGTGGGGGCCGGCAATTCACCCCTCCACTTT. Protein sequence: CASSVGAGNSPLHF. The rearrangement uses TRBV6-4 and TRBJ1-6, with D possibly matching TRBD1 (6 bases). Germline CDR1 MRHNA, CDR2 SNTAGT. Trimming stripped 4 bases from V and 7 bases from J, with 11 bases between. The CDR3 has 14 residues.

This chain links TRBV2 with TRBJ2-3; the D is unclear. Germline lookup yields CDR1 SNHLY and CDR2 FYNNEI. The CDR3 is 15 amino acids. V was shortened by 5 bases and J by 1 base, with 13 bases between the two germline ends. The CDR3 DNA is TGTGCCAGCAGTCAGACTGGAGACCGCACAGATACGCAGTATTTT. Encoded protein: CASSQTGDRTDTQYF.

The chain joins TRBV7-2 to TRBJ1-5; TRBD1 might be the D (5 bases). The CDR3 is made up of 14 amino acids. Germline CDR1 reads SGHTA; CDR2 reads FQGNSA. Trimming left V 1 base short and J 4 bases short, with 8 bases between. The chain's CDR3 is CASSLGQMNQPQHF. CDR3 coding DNA: TGTGCCAGCAGCTTAGGACAGATGAATCAGCCCCAGCATTTT.

The chain has TRBV30 and TRBJ2-5; D is perhaps TRBD2 (5 bases). CDR1 and CDR2 (germline): GTSNPN, SVGIG (reference sequence). The V gene lost 2 bases and the J gene lost 5 bases, with 9 bases spanning the gap. This CDR3 is built from 12 residues. The DNA for the CDR3 is TGTGCCTGGAGTCCGCAGCGGGAGACCCAGTACTTC. Its translation: CAWSPQRETQYF.

The rearrangement links TRBV7-9 to TRBJ2-7, with D maybe TRBD2 (5 bases). The CDR3 runs 12 residues. Per germline, CDR1 SEHNR and CDR2 FQNEAQ (reference sequence). The CDR3 sequence: CALARDSYEQYF. The CDR3 coding sequence is TGTGCGCTCGCGAGGGATTCCTACGAGCAGTACTTC.

The rearrangement uses TRBV7-8 and TRBJ2-7; the match to TRBD2 covers 7 bases. Trimming removed 7 bases from V and 0 bases from J; junction bases left unmatched: 9. The CDR3 length is 15 residues. Germline V gene sequence: CDR1 SGHVS, CDR2 FQNEAQ. CDR3 DNA: TGTGCCAGCACCCTAAGGCGGGAGCGCTCCTACGAGCAGTACTTC. Translated, it gives CASTLRRERSYEQYF.

The chain joins TRBV19 to TRBJ1-4; 11 positions match TRBD1. The ends lost 5 bases at V and 8 bases at J; junction bases unmatched: 4. Germline CDR1 LNHDA, CDR2 SQIVND (reference sequence). CDR3 size: 14 residues. The DNA for the CDR3 is TGTGCCAGTAGTCCCCGGGACAGGGGGGAAAAACTGTTTTTT. This sequence encodes CASSPRDRGEKLFF.

The chain recombines TRBV19 with TRBJ2-5, with 12 positions matching TRBD2. The CDR3 length is 13 residues. V shed 8 bases, J shed 5 bases, and the junction held 3 bases outside the gene matches. CDR1 is LNHDA, CDR2 SQIVND, per germline (reference sequence). CDR3 bases: TGTGCCAGTCGACTAGCGGGGGTGGAGACCCAGTACTTC. This sequence encodes CASRLAGVETQYF.

The chain is built from TRBV28 and TRBJ2-3, with D possibly being TRBD1 (6 bases). The CDR3 totals 20 residues. CDR1 is MDHEN, CDR2 SYDVKM, per germline. Trimming pared 3 bases from V and 0 bases from J, leaving 25 bases between. CDR3 sequence reads: CASSLWDTRATGPSTDTQYF. CDR3 sequence (DNA): TGTGCCAGCAGTTTGTGGGACACCAGAGCGACGGGGCCTAGCACAGATACGCAGTATTTT.

The chain carries TRBV5-1 and TRBJ2-5; D not resolved. The length of the CDR3 is 11 residues. Trimming shortened V by 3 bases and J by 2 bases, and 2 bases separated the two germline ends. Germline loops: CDR1 SGHRS, CDR2 YFSETQ. The CDR3 here is CASSSQETQYF. For the CDR3, the DNA is TGCGCCAGCAGCTCGCAAGAGACCCAGTACTTC.

The gene calls are TRBV5-1 and TRBJ2-2; 7 bases align to TRBD1. V trimming: 3 bases; J trimming: 6 bases; junction bases outside the gene matches: 2. Per the germline V gene, CDR1 is SGHRS and CDR2 is YFSETQ. The CDR3 extends over 13 amino acids. CDR3 sequence reads: CASSSQGPGELFF. CDR3 nucleotides: TGCGCCAGCAGCTCACAGGGGCCCGGGGAGCTGTTTTTT.

This clone has only one observation. The CDR3, as DNA: TGTGCCACCGCCCGAGGAACTAATGAAAAACTGTTTTTT. Translating gives CATARGTNEKLFF. V and J are TRBV5-8 and TRBJ1-4, with D hard to call. Trimming shortened V by 9 bases and J by 1 base, and 10 bases separated the two germline ends. The CDR3 covers 13 residues. Germline V gives CDR1 SGHTS, CDR2 YDEGEE.

V usage is TRBV11-1 and J usage is TRBJ2-6; 8 bases agree with TRBD1. After removal of 10 bases from V and 0 bases from J, the junction contained 8 bases not matched to a gene. The V gene's germline CDR1 is SGHAT and CDR2 FQDESV (reference sequence). This CDR3 is built from 16 residues. The CDR3, as DNA: TGTGCCACGACGGACAGGGAATCCTCTGGGGCCAACGTCCTGACTTTC. This translates into CATTDRESSGANVLTF. The full variable domain, its missing parts supplied by reference TRBV11-1 and TRBJ2-6, is EAEVAQSPRYKITEKSQAVAFWCDPISGHATLYWYRQILGQGPELLVQFQDESVVDDSQLPKDRFSAERLKGVDSTLKIQPAELGDSAMYLCATTDRESSGANVLTFGAGSRLTVL.

The chain is built from TRBV12-2 and TRBJ2-3; the table's D call, TRBD2, has no DNA check behind it. TRBV12-2 constitutes a pseudogene. This CDR3 is 17 amino acids long. The CDR3 is CASRPTVLRGSTDTQYF. The CDR3, as DNA: TGTGCAAGTCGCCCTACGGTGCTGCGGGGAAGCACAGATACGCAGTATTTT.

This chain joins TRBV19 and TRBJ1-1; D not certain. Deletions cut 4 bases from V and 5 bases from J, with 11 bases between. This CDR3 region has 13 residues. In germline, CDR1 is LNHDA, CDR2 SQIVND (reference sequence). The CDR3 sequence: CASSRMAGTEAFF. Here the CDR3 DNA reads TGTGCCAGTAGTAGGATGGCGGGGACTGAAGCTTTCTTT.

The DNA of the CDR3 is TGTGCCAGCAAATCTAGCGGGGGGGTAACAGATACGCAGTATTTT. Translation: CASKSSGGVTDTQYF. The V gene is TRBV6-6, the J gene TRBJ2-3, with 12 positions matching TRBD2. The germline V gene has CDR1 MNHNY and CDR2 SVGAGI (reference sequence). The CDR3 has 15 amino acids. Trimming took 7 bases from V and 3 from J; bases not matched to a gene: 5.

V gene TRBV4-1 combines with J gene TRBJ1-2; D not resolved. Germline CDR1 and CDR2: MGHRA and YSYEKL. The V end lost 0 bases, the J end lost 6 bases, and 11 bases lay between the germline ends. The CDR3 covers 14 residues. The CDR3 DNA sequence: TGCGCCAGCAGCCAAGATCCAGGTCTCGATGGCTACACCTTC. This sequence encodes CASSQDPGLDGYTF.

V gene TRBV27 combines with J gene TRBJ2-5; 12 bases fit TRBD2. This CDR3 has 14 residues. From germline, CDR1 is MNHEY and CDR2 SMNVEV (reference sequence). After removal of 8 bases from V and 7 bases from J, the junction contained 8 bases not matched to a gene. The CDR3, as DNA: TGTGCCAGCGCCAGACTAGCGGGGGCTGGGACCCAGTACTTC. Its translation is CASARLAGAGTQYF.